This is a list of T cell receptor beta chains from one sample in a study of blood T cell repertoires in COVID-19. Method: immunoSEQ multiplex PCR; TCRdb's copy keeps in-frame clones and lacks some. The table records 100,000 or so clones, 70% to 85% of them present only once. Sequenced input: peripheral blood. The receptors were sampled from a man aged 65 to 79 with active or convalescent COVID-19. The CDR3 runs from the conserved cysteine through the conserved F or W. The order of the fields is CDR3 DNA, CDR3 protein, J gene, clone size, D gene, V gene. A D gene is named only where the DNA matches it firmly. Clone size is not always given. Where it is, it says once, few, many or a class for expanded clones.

TGCGCCAGCAGCTTGGGTCCGGGAGACACCGGGGAGCTGTTTTTT | CASSLGPGDTGELFF | TRBJ2-2 | . | . | TRBV5-1
TGTGCCTGGAGTAGGACAGGGAGCTTCTATAATTCACCCCTCCACTTT | CAWSRTGSFYNSPLHF | TRBJ1-6 | . | TRBD1 | TRBV30
TGTGCCACCAGTGATCCCCGGACAGGTCCCAACGTCCTGACTTTC | CATSDPRTGPNVLTF | TRBJ2-6 | . | TRBD1 | TRBV24-1
TGTGCCAGCAGCGCCCGGACAGGGGCCTCTGGGGCCAACGTCCTGACTTTC | CASSARTGASGANVLTF | TRBJ2-6 | . | TRBD1 | TRBV7-8
TGCGCCAGCAGCTTTGGACTAGCGGGGCTCAATGAGCAGTTCTTC | CASSFGLAGLNEQFF | TRBJ2-1 | . | TRBD2 | TRBV5-1
TGTGCCAGCAGTGCCGCGGTTCAAAACACTGAAGCTTTCTTT | CASSAAVQNTEAFF | TRBJ1-1 | . | . | TRBV2
TGTGCCAGCAGCATCCCAGGGAGGATGGTTCAGCCCCAGCATTTT | CASSIPGRMVQPQHF | TRBJ1-5 | . | . | TRBV7-2
TGTGCCACCCATTCGACTAGCCTTAGGGGAAATGAGCAGTTCTTC | CATHSTSLRGNEQFF | TRBJ2-1 | once | TRBD2 | TRBV6-5
TGTGCCAGCAGCCAAAGCGGGGACATTCAGTACTTC | CASSQSGDIQYF | TRBJ2-4 | . | TRBD2 | TRBV2
TGCGCCAGCAGTTTCGGGACTAGCGGGAGGGCAGGCTACGAGCAGTACTTC | CASSFGTSGRAGYEQYF | TRBJ2-7 | . | TRBD2 | TRBV5-1
TGTGCCAGCAGCTTAGAGGGGGGGGCTCGGTACGAGCAGTACTTC | CASSLEGGARYEQYF | TRBJ2-7 | . | . | TRBV7-2
TGTGCCAGCAGTAGGATGGGGGGAAGCTCCTACAATGAGCAGTTCTTC | CASSRMGGSSYNEQFF | TRBJ2-1 | once | . | TRBV6-2/TRBV6-3
TGCGCCAGCAGCTCCCTACCGGGGGACACTGAAGCTTTCTTT | CASSSLPGDTEAFF | TRBJ1-1 | . | . | TRBV5-1
TGTGCCAGTAGTATGAAAATGGGCGTTAAGAATGAAAAACTGTTTTTT | CASSMKMGVKNEKLFF | TRBJ1-4 | . | . | TRBV19
TGTGCCAGCAACTCCGGGGAGGGGGGGAACACTGAAGCTTTCTTT | CASNSGEGGNTEAFF | TRBJ1-1 | once | . | TRBV6-5
TGCGCCAGCAGTGAGCCAGAAACCTACGAGCAGTACTTC | CASSEPETYEQYF | TRBJ2-7 | . | . | TRBV10-2
TGTGCCAGCTCACCTAATTCCGGGAGATCGGATTCACCCCTCCACTTT | CASSPNSGRSDSPLHF | TRBJ1-6 | . | . | TRBV18
TGTGCCAGCAGCTCCCCCCTCGAGGCAGCCTACGTAGATACGCAGTATTTT | CASSSPLEAAYVDTQYF | TRBJ2-3 | . | . | TRBV5-6
TGTGCCAGCAGCCAAGAGGCGGCCGCTTACTCTGGAAACACCATATATTTT | CASSQEAAAYSGNTIYF | TRBJ1-3 | . | . | TRBV4-2
TGTGCCAGCAGCTTGACAGGGACCCAAGAGACCCAGTACTTC | CASSLTGTQETQYF | TRBJ2-5 | . | TRBD1 | TRBV7-9
TGTGCCTGGAACCTCAAGGGAGGCAATCAGCCCCAGCATTTT | CAWNLKGGNQPQHF | TRBJ1-5 | . | . | TRBV30
TGCGCCAGCAGCTTGGTGGGGACTAGCGGGAGAAAAAGTGACAATGAGCAGTTCTTC | CASSLVGTSGRKSDNEQFF | TRBJ2-1 | . | TRBD2 | TRBV5-1
TGTGCCAGCAGCTTCAGGGGATATAGCAATCAGCCCCAGCATTTT | CASSFRGYSNQPQHF | TRBJ1-5 | . | . | TRBV5-6
TGTGCCAGTAGGAATCGGGTCCCTGCTGGCTATGGCTACACCTTC | CASRNRVPAGYGYTF | TRBJ1-2 | . | . | TRBV19
TGTGCCAGCAGCACCGGGACAGGGGGCCTCTATGGCTACACCTTC | CASSTGTGGLYGYTF | TRBJ1-2 | once | TRBD1 | TRBV9
TGTGCCAGCTCACCACCGACCGACATAGACGAGCAGTACTTC | CASSPPTDIDEQYF | TRBJ2-7 | few | . | TRBV18
TGTGCCAGCAGTTCGGACAGGGAAAATCAGCCCCAGCATTTT | CASSSDRENQPQHF | TRBJ1-5 | . | TRBD1 | TRBV2
TGTGCCAGCAGTACTAGCGGTACCTACAATGAGCAGTTCTTC | CASSTSGTYNEQFF | TRBJ2-1 | . | TRBD2 | TRBV4-2
TGTGCCAGCAGTCTCAGCGGGGGGCGTAACACTGAAGCTTTCTTT | CASSLSGGRNTEAFF | TRBJ1-1 | once | . | TRBV6-5
TGTGCCAGTAGTCCCCTGGACAGGGCAAATCAGCCCCAGCATTTT | CASSPLDRANQPQHF | TRBJ1-5 | . | TRBD1 | TRBV19
TGTGCAAGTCGCGCCTGGACAGGGGGAGAGGGCTATGGCTACACCTTC | CASRAWTGGEGYGYTF | TRBJ1-2 | . | . | TRBV12-2
TGTGCCAGCAGCGTCATCACAGGGAACACTGAAGCTTTCTTT | CASSVITGNTEAFF | TRBJ1-1 | . | . | TRBV3-1/TRBV3-2
TGTGCCAGCAGTTACTTGAGCCACACTGAAGCTTTCTTT | CASSYLSHTEAFF | TRBJ1-1 | . | . | TRBV6-5
TGTGCTATAAGCGGAGGCTACTCTGGGGCCAACGTCCTGACTTTC | CAISGGYSGANVLTF | TRBJ2-6 | . | . | TRBV7-7
TGCGCCAGCAGCTTGGAGCGGGGGGGCCCAGATACGCAGTATTTT | CASSLERGGPDTQYF | TRBJ2-3 | . | TRBD2 | TRBV5-1
TGTGCCAGCAGGTCCACAGGGGCAATTGGCTACACCTTC | CASRSTGAIGYTF | TRBJ1-2 | . | TRBD1 | TRBV27
TGTGCCATCACCTCCGACACGTCCGAGAAACTGTTTTTT | CAITSDTSEKLFF | TRBJ1-4 | . | . | TRBV10-3
TGTGCCAGCAGCTTGGGCTCCCCACGGGATGGCTACACCTTC | CASSLGSPRDGYTF | TRBJ1-2 | few | . | TRBV5-4
TGTGCCAGCAGCCTTACGAGAACGTTTGAAAAACTGTTTTTT | CASSLTRTFEKLFF | TRBJ1-4 | once | . | TRBV14
TGTGCCAGCAGCGGGGACAACGGCGCCGGGGAGCTGTTTTTT | CASSGDNGAGELFF | TRBJ2-2 | . | . | TRBV5-6